This is a list of T cell receptor beta chains from one sample in a study of T cell changes during pregnancy in multiple sclerosis. TCRdb's copy holds only in-frame clones and misses some; the assay was immunoSEQ multiplex PCR. The table lists roughly 28,000 clones, approximately 92% of them singletons. This material consisted of CD8+ T cells from peripheral blood mononuclear cells, taken before pregnancy. These receptors were obtained from a female donor with multiple sclerosis, enrolled in a pregnancy study. Both conserved end residues are part of each CDR3. The D gene is left open where the match is weak. Size values are once, few and many counts, or a class for expanded clones, and some rows have none.

clone_size | cdr3_length | j_call | v_call | d_call | cdr3_aa | cdr3_nt
- | 15 | TRBJ2-3 | TRBV9 | TRBD2 | CASSEGLAETDTQYF | TGTGCCAGCAGCGAAGGACTAGCGGAGACAGATACGCAGTATTTT
- | 16 | TRBJ2-1 | TRBV4-1 | TRBD2 | CASSRGGGGIGNEQFF | TGCGCCAGCAGCCGGGGCGGCGGGGGGATCGGCAATGAGCAGTTCTTC
- | 13 | TRBJ2-7 | TRBV25-1 | TRBD1 | CASAPTGAHEQYF | TGTGCCAGCGCCCCCACAGGGGCCCACGAGCAGTACTTC
- | 16 | TRBJ2-1 | TRBV27 | TRBD2 | CASSLSVLAGVDEQFF | TGTGCCAGCAGTTTATCTGTATTAGCGGGAGTTGATGAGCAGTTCTTC
- | 15 | TRBJ2-3 | TRBV18 | - | CASSSQHRERDTQYF | TGTGCCAGCTCGTCTCAGCACAGGGAGCGAGATACGCAGTATTTT
once | 15 | TRBJ2-7 | TRBV19 | TRBD1 | CASSPLGTGHYEQYF | TGTGCCAGTAGTCCCTTAGGGACAGGGCATTACGAGCAGTACTTC
medium-sized | 17 | TRBJ2-2 | TRBV9 | - | CASSVAYRTANTGELFF | TGTGCCAGCAGCGTAGCTTATAGGACAGCGAACACCGGGGAGCTGTTTTTT
- | 15 | TRBJ2-1 | TRBV19 | TRBD2 | CASSIGTSGYNEQFF | TGTGCCAGTAGTATCGGGACTAGCGGTTACAATGAGCAGTTCTTC
- | 14 | TRBJ1-5 | TRBV27 | - | CASSLIQGNQPQHF | TGTGCCAGCAGTTTGATACAGGGCAATCAGCCCCAGCATTTT
- | 14 | TRBJ1-2 | TRBV13 | TRBD1 | CASSLGTGNYGYTF | TGTGCCAGCAGCTTGGGGACAGGGAACTATGGCTACACCTTC
- | 12 | TRBJ2-7 | TRBV5-6 | - | CASSPQGGEQYF | TGTGCCAGCAGCCCCCAGGGGGGCGAGCAGTACTTC
- | 17 | TRBJ2-7 | TRBV6-1 | TRBD2 | CASSEFGGLAGSYEQYF | TGTGCCAGCAGTGAATTTGGTGGACTAGCGGGCTCCTACGAGCAGTACTTC
- | 13 | TRBJ1-2 | TRBV29-1 | - | CSVTGGANYGYTF | TGCAGCGTGACGGGGGGGGCTAACTATGGCTACACCTTC
- | 15 | TRBJ2-3 | TRBV6-4 | TRBD2 | CASSPLAGATDTQYF | TGTGCCAGCAGTCCCCTAGCGGGAGCGACAGATACGCAGTATTTT
once | 14 | TRBJ2-1 | TRBV27 | - | CATSDTRSYNEQFF | TGTGCCACCTCGGACACCCGCTCCTACAATGAGCAGTTCTTC
- | 15 | TRBJ2-3 | TRBV7-2 | TRBD2 | CASSLLGEGTDTQYF | TGTGCCAGCAGCTTATTGGGGGAGGGGACAGATACGCAGTATTTT
- | 17 | TRBJ2-4 | TRBV7-8 | TRBD2 | CASSLTSGTPVKNIQYF | TGTGCCAGCAGCTTGACTAGCGGGACACCTGTCAAAAACATTCAGTACTTC
- | 16 | TRBJ1-1 | TRBV5-4 | - | CASSFNPGHRNTEAFF | TGTGCCAGCAGCTTTAATCCGGGACACCGGAACACTGAAGCTTTCTTT
- | 14 | TRBJ1-1 | TRBV6-5 | - | CASTPLSGDYEAFF | TGTGCCAGCACCCCCCTTTCGGGGGATTATGAAGCTTTCTTT
- | 16 | TRBJ2-5 | TRBV11-2 | - | CASSPSWRGPQETQYF | TGTGCCAGCAGCCCCTCATGGCGGGGGCCTCAAGAGACCCAGTACTTC
- | 16 | TRBJ1-1 | TRBV7-6 | TRBD1 | CASSPEGGRGKAEAFF | TGTGCCAGCAGCCCAGAGGGGGGCAGGGGGAAAGCTGAAGCTTTCTTT
- | 12 | TRBJ1-2 | TRBV6-1 | - | CASRQHLYGYTF | TGTGCCAGCAGACAGCACCTCTATGGCTACACCTTC
- | 14 | TRBJ1-2 | TRBV2 | - | CASRGPTERYGYTF | TGTGCCAGCAGGGGCCCGACAGAACGCTATGGCTACACCTTC